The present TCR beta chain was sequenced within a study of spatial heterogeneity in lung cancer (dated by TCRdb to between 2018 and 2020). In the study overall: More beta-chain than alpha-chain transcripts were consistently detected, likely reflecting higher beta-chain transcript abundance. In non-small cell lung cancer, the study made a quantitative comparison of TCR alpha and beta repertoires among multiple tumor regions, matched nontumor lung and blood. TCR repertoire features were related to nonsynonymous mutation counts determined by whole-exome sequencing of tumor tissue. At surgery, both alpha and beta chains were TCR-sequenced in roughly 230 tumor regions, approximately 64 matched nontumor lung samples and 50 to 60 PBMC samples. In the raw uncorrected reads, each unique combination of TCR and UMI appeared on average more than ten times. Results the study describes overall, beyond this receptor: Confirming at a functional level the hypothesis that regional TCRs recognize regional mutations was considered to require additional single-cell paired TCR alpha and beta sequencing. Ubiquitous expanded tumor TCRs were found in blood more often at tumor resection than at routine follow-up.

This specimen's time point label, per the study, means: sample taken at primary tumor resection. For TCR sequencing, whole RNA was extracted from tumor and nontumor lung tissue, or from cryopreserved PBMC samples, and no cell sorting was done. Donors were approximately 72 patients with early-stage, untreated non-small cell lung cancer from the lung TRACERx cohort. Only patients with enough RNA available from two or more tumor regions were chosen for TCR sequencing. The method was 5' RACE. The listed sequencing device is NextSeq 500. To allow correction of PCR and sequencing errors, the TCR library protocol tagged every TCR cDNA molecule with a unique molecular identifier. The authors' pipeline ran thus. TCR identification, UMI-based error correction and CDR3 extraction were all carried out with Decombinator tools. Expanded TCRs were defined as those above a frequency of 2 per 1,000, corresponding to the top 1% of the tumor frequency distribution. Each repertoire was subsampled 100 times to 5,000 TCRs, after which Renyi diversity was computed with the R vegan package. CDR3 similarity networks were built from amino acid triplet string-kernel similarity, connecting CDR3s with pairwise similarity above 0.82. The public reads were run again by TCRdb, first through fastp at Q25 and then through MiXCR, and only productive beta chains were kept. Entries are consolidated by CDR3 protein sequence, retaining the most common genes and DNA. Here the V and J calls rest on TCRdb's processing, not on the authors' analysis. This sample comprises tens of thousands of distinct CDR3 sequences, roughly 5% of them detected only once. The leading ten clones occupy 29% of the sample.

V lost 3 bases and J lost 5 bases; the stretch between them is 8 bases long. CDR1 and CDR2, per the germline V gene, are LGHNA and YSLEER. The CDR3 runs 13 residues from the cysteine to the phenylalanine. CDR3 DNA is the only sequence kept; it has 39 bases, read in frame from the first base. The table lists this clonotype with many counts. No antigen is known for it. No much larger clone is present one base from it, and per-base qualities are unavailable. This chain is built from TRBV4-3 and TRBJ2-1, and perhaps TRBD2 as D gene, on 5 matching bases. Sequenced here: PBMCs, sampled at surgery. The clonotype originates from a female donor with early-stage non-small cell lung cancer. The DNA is TGCGCCAGCAGCCAGGCCGGGAACAATGAGCAGTTCTTC. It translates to CASSQAGNNEQFF.